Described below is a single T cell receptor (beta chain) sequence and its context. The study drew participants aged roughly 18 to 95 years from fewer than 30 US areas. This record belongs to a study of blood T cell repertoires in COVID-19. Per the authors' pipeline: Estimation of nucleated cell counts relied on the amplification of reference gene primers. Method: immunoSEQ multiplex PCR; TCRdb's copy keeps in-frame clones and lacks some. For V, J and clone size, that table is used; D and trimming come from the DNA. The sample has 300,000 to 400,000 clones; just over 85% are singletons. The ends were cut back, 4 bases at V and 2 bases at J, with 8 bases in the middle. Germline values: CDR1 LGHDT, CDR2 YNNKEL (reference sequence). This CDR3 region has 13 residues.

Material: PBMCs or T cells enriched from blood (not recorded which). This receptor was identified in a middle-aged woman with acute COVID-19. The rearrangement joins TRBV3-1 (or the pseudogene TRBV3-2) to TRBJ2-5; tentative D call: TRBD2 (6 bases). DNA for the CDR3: TGTGCCAGCAGCCGGGGGGTACAAGAGACCCAGTACTTC. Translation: CASSRGVQETQYF.